These 17 T cell receptor beta chains originate from one sample sequenced in a study of blood T cell repertoires in COVID-19 (dated by TCRdb to about 2020). The library came from the immunoSEQ multiplex PCR assay. The table comes from immuneACCESS by way of TCRdb, which keeps in-frame sequences with V and J called. Part of the clones is missing from these tables; in studies checked, under half for an unresolved V gene and the rest for unknown reasons. In all, the sample holds about 120,000 clones, and less than 85% of those were seen once. 13% of the sample is held by the ten biggest clonotypes. The specimen was peripheral blood. These receptors came from a human donor in a cohort sampled during active COVID-19.

CDR3 nucleotides: TGTGCCAGCAGCCAGGGGGGGGAGCGGGAGAACGAGCAGTACTTC. This codes for CASSQGGERENEQYF. The chain employs TRBV3-1 (or the pseudogene TRBV3-2) and TRBJ2-7; 8 nucleotides match TRBD2. The trim removed 3 bases at V and 5 bases at J, leaving 9 bases unmatched. CDR3 length equals 15 residues. In germline, CDR1 is LGHDT, CDR2 YNNKEL (reference sequence).

V is TRBV11-3 and J is TRBJ1-1; a possible D gene is TRBD1 (6 bases). The CDR3 is 15 amino acids. CDR1 SGHNT and CDR2 YENEEA come from the germline V gene. V was shortened by 5 bases and J by 2 bases, with 15 bases between the two germline ends. The CDR3 DNA sequence: TGTGCCAGCAGCAAGGGGGTGACAGGTAACACTGAAGCTTTCTTT. This codes for CASSKGVTGNTEAFF. Full variable domain (remainder filled in from reference TRBV11-3 and TRBJ1-1): EAGVVQSPRYKIIEKKQPVAFWCNPISGHNTLYWYLQNLGQGPELLIRYENEEAVDDSQLPKDRFSAERLKGVDSTLKIQPAELGDSAVYLCASSKGVTGNTEAFFGQGTRLTVV.

This chain joins TRBV3-1 (or the pseudogene TRBV3-2) and TRBJ2-2; D is unresolved. The germline gives CDR1 LGHDT, CDR2 YNNKEL (reference sequence). Deletions cut 1 base from V and 5 bases from J, with 14 bases between. The CDR3 consists of 16 residues. DNA for the CDR3: TGTGCCAGCAGCCAAGGACAATTGGCCCTAACCGGGGAGCTGTTTTTT. Protein product: CASSQGQLALTGELFF.

The chain employs TRBV18 and TRBJ1-1, with 7 bases lining up with TRBD1. J gave up 1 base and V 4 bases, and 9 bases lay outside the gene matches. This CDR3 region has 16 residues. Germline CDR1 and CDR2: KGHSH and LQKENI. In nucleotides, the CDR3 is TGTGCCAGCTCACGGCCGACAGGGCTAGGGAACACTGAAGCTTTCTTT. It is translated as CASSRPTGLGNTEAFF. The full variable domain, completed using reference TRBV18 and TRBJ1-1, is NAGVMQNPRHLVRRRGQEARLRCSPMKGHSHVYWYRQLPEEGLKFMVYLQKENIIDESGMPKERFSAEFPKEGPSILRIQQVVRGDSAAYFCASSRPTGLGNTEAFFGQGTRLTVV.

J is TRBJ1-1 and V is TRBV5-1, with D perhaps TRBD1 (5 bases). Germline-derived CDR1 and CDR2 are SGHRS and YFSETQ. V lost 2 bases to trimming and J lost 4 bases, with 9 bases between them. CDR3 length: 13 amino acids. CDR3 bases: TGCGCCAGCAGCTTTGGGAGGGGCACTGAAGCTTTCTTT. Amino acids: CASSFGRGTEAFF.

The chain carries TRBV19 and TRBJ2-3, with TRBD1 matching over 9 bases. V dropped 6 bases and J dropped 2; count of bases not matched to a gene: 12. The V gene's germline CDR1 is LNHDA and CDR2 SQIVND (reference sequence). This CDR3 comprises 17 residues. CDR3 coding DNA: TGTGCCAGTAGGCCGGCTTCAACAGGGGGCACCACAGATACGCAGTATTTT. This encodes CASRPASTGGTTDTQYF.

V usage is TRBV6-1 and J usage is TRBJ2-7; the D gene is possibly TRBD2 (6 bases). V lost 2 bases, J lost 6 bases, and 23 bases lay in between. Germline V CDR1 and CDR2: MNHNS, SASEGT. This CDR3 is built from 17 residues. CDR3 coding DNA: TGTGCCAGCAGTGAATTCGCTCAAGGGACTCTCTTTGCCGAGCAGTACTTC. Its protein is CASSEFAQGTLFAEQYF.

The rearrangement links TRBV7-2 to TRBJ1-1; 9 positions agree with TRBD1. Germline V gene lookup returns CDR1 SGHTA and CDR2 FQGNSA. Trimming took 5 bases from V and 8 from J; bases not matched to a gene: 6. This CDR3 is built from 13 residues. The CDR3 bases are TGTGCCAGCAGCGTAACAGGGGGCATGGAAGCTTTCTTT. Protein sequence: CASSVTGGMEAFF.

The chain couples TRBV6-2 or TRBV6-3 to TRBJ2-6; 7 positions match TRBD1. Trimming took 5 bases from V and 0 from J; bases not matched to a gene: 10. The CDR3 extends over 18 amino acids. Per the germline V gene, CDR1 is MNHEY and CDR2 is SVGEGT. CDR3 nucleotide sequence: TGTGCCAGCAGTGACTTACAGGGGCCGAACTCTGGGGCCAACGTCCTGACTTTC. This gives the protein CASSDLQGPNSGANVLTF.

V gene TRBV18 combines with J gene TRBJ1-2; D is undetermined. Deletions cut 8 bases from V and 1 base from J, with 14 bases between. The length of the CDR3 is 14 residues. CDR1 is KGHSH and CDR2 is LQKENI in the germline V gene. This CDR3 is CASADRRDNYGYTF. The CDR3 nucleotides are TGTGCCAGCGCCGACCGGAGAGATAACTATGGCTACACCTTC. The full variable domain, in which reference TRBV18 and TRBJ1-2 provide the parts outside the CDR3, is NAGVMQNPRHLVRRRGQEARLRCSPMKGHSHVYWYRQLPEEGLKFMVYLQKENIIDESGMPKERFSAEFPKEGPSILRIQQVVRGDSAAYFCASADRRDNYGYTFGSGTRLTVV.

The chain has TRBV29-1 and TRBJ2-1; D is possibly TRBD2 (5 bases). Trimming took 8 bases from V and 0 from J, leaving 14 bases between them. Germline CDR1 and CDR2: SQVTM and ANQGSEA. This CDR3 has 14 amino acids. The chain's CDR3 is CSTHRGSSYNEQFF. CDR3 DNA sequence: TGCAGCACTCATCGTGGGAGCTCCTACAATGAGCAGTTCTTC.

V is TRBV3-1 (or the pseudogene TRBV3-2) and J is TRBJ1-1, with 8 positions matching TRBD1. CDR1 and CDR2 (germline): LGHDT, YNNKEL (reference sequence). The CDR3 loop spans 13 amino acids. V was clipped by 4 bases and J by 4 bases; unmatched bases: 2. The CDR3, as DNA: TGTGCCAGCAGCCGACAGGGGCCCACTGAAGCTTTCTTT. Translated: CASSRQGPTEAFF.

Only one count was recorded for this clone. CDR3 coding DNA: TGTGCCAGCAGTGACAGGGTAGGCTATGGCTACACCTTC. Its protein product is CASSDRVGYGYTF. The rearrangement joins TRBV27 to TRBJ1-2, with TRBD1 identical over 7 bases. The CDR3 runs to 13 residues. The trim removed 5 bases at V and 4 bases at J, leaving 4 bases unmatched. Germline V gene lookup returns CDR1 MNHEY and CDR2 SMNVEV (reference sequence).

This sequence joins TRBV9 and TRBJ1-2; TRBD1 might be the D (5 bases). Germline V gene lookup returns CDR1 SGDLS and CDR2 YYNGEE. V was trimmed by 0 bases and J by 4 bases, leaving 13 bases between them. The CDR3 covers 15 residues. CDR3 loop: CASSVATEGLYGYTF. The CDR3 DNA reads as TGTGCCAGCAGCGTAGCTACGGAGGGGCTCTATGGCTACACCTTC. The variable domain in full, with the rest retrieved from reference TRBV9 and TRBJ1-2, is DSGVTQTPKHLITATGQRVTLRCSPRSGDLSVYWYQQSLDQGLQFLIQYYNGEERAKGNILERFSAQQFPDLHSELNLSSLELGDSALYFCASSVATEGLYGYTFGSGTRLTVV.

In DNA, the CDR3 is TGCGCCAGCAGCTTCCAGGGGAACTACGAGCAGTACTTC. This codes for CASSFQGNYEQYF. The chain combines TRBV5-1 with TRBJ2-7; TRBD1 is a possible D gene (6 bases). Germline V CDR1 and CDR2: SGHRS, YFSETQ. The CDR3 totals 13 residues. The V gene lost 2 bases and the J gene lost 3 bases, with 9 bases spanning the gap.

The gene calls are TRBV6-1 and TRBJ2-3, with D perhaps TRBD2 (5 bases). The CDR3 runs 17 residues. Trimming left V 1 base short and J 2 bases short, with 16 bases between. Germline V gene data show CDR1 as MNHNS and CDR2 as SASEGT. CDR3: CASSEEGVSFPTDTQYF. The DNA of the CDR3 is TGTGCCAGCAGTGAAGAGGGAGTTTCCTTTCCCACAGATACGCAGTATTTT.

This sequence joins TRBV10-3 and TRBJ1-1; D not certain. CDR3 size: 14 residues. V lost 0 bases to trimming and J lost 1 base, with 6 bases between them. Germline CDR1 and CDR2: ENHRY and SYGVKD. The CDR3 is CAISESAQNTEAFF. DNA for the CDR3: TGTGCCATCAGTGAGTCTGCGCAGAACACTGAAGCTTTCTTT.